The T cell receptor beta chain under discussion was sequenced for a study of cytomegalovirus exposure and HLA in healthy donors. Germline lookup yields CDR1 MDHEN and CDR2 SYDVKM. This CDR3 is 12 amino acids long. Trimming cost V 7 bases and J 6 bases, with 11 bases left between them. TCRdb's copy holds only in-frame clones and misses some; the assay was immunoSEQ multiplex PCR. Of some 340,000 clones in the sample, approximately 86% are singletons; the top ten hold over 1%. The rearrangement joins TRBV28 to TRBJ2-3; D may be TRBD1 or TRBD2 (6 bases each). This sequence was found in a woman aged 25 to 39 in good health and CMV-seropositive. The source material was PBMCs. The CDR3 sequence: CASTGGWDTQYF. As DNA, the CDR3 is TGTGCCAGCACCGGGGGCTGGGATACGCAGTATTTT.